The clone carrying this TCR beta chain was observed a few times. Its antigen is undetermined. With 3 bases removed from V and 4 bases from J, the gap between germline ends came to 9 bases. Germline CDR1 and CDR2: SGHTA and FQGNSA. The CDR3 totals 13 residues. TCRdb re-derived calls from the 5' RACE reads in MiXCR, one entry per CDR3 protein. The sample holds 300,000 or so distinct CDR3 sequences, 6.8% seen once. These data belong to a study of T cells after yellow fever vaccination. Background on the study: When fractions had low cell numbers, they were prepared with SMART-Seq v4 Ultra Low Input. Findings of the study overall: Among primary-vaccination clones, most reappeared after the booster, at approximately 97% for CD4 and approximately 90% for CD8. Contaminants from the bulk population, in the form of abundant clonotypes, could be found in FACS-sorted repertoires.

The sequence came from a man aged 18 to 29 who received the YFV17D yellow fever vaccine. The chain links TRBV7-2 to TRBJ1-2; D not resolved. Specimen: PBMCs, collected around 45 days after the first yellow fever vaccination. CDR3 sequence reads: CASSLGLAYGYTF. The CDR3 coding sequence is TGTGCCAGCAGCTTGGGTCTGGCCTATGGCTACACCTTC.